Presented here are 13 T cell receptor beta chains from one specimen sequenced in a study of T cell responses to AZD1222 COVID-19 vaccine. Sequenced by immunoSEQ multiplex PCR; TCRdb stores in-frame clones only, minus some. In the table there are some 170,000 clones, about 93% of which are singletons. Sample: peripheral blood, taken 28 days after the second dose of the MenACWY control vaccine. The receptors derive from an adult who received the MenACWY meningococcal vaccine as a control.

V and J are TRBV12-1 and TRBJ2-7; the table's D gene call, TRBD2, was not cross checked with the DNA. TRBV12-1 is a pseudogene segment. CDR3 length equals 15 residues. CDR3 sequence (DNA): TGTGCCAGCAGCTTTAAGTGGTGGTGCGGCCACGAGCAGTACTTC. Translation gives CASSFKWWCGHEQYF.

This rearrangement joins TRBV6-5 to TRBJ1-5, with 9 positions matching TRBD1. The V gene's germline CDR1 is MNHEY and CDR2 SVGAGI. CDR3 length: 15 residues. V trimming: 2 bases; J trimming: 7 bases; junction bases outside the gene matches: 6. The CDR3 DNA is TGTGCCAGCAGTTACGCTCAGACAGGGGGGCAGCCCCAGCATTTT. Its translation: CASSYAQTGGQPQHF.

V usage is TRBV29-1 and J usage is TRBJ1-4; D not resolved. This CDR3 contains 12 residues. Between the trimmed V and J ends, which lost 6 bases and 5 bases, there was a span of 10 bases. The V gene's germline CDR1 is SQVTM and CDR2 ANQGSEA. Here the CDR3 DNA reads TGCAGCGTCCCCTCAGTGAATGAAAAACTGTTTTTT. Encoded protein: CSVPSVNEKLFF. Full variable domain (outside the CDR3, taken from reference TRBV29-1 and TRBJ1-4): SAVISQKPSRDICQRGTSLTIQCQVDSQVTMMFWYRQQPGQSLTLIATANQGSEATYESGFVIDKFPISRPNLTFSTLTVSNMSPEDSSIYLCSVPSVNEKLFFGSGTQLSVL.

The CDR3 protein is CASSIMGGAEAFF. CDR3 bases: TGTGCCAGTAGTATCATGGGGGGGGCTGAAGCTTTCTTT. The rearrangement uses TRBV19 and TRBJ1-1; the D gene is possibly TRBD1 (5 bases). This CDR3 has 13 residues. Trimming took 3 bases from V and 6 from J, leaving 11 bases between them. The germline gives CDR1 LNHDA, CDR2 SQIVND (reference sequence).

The chain joins TRBV10-3 to TRBJ2-7; 7 bases align to TRBD2. J lost 6 bases, V lost 2 bases, and 10 bases had no gene match. There are 15 residues in the CDR3. Germline V gene sequence: CDR1 ENHRY, CDR2 SYGVKD. For the CDR3, the DNA is TGTGCCATCAGTGAGGGGGCGGGGGATTCTGGCGAGCAGTACTTC. Its protein is CAISEGAGDSGEQYF.

This chain links TRBV3-1 (or the pseudogene TRBV3-2) with TRBJ1-1, with D hard to call. V lost 5 bases and J lost 4, with 8 bases in between. This CDR3 has 12 residues. CDR1 is LGHDT, CDR2 YNNKEL, per germline (reference sequence). CDR3 nucleotides: TGTGCCAGCAGCGGGGTGGGCACTGAAGCTTTCTTT. This sequence encodes CASSGVGTEAFF.

Points on this clone: The same CDR3 is also encoded by other DNA sequences in this sample. This sequence joins TRBV7-2 and TRBJ1-2, with D unresolved. V gave up 4 bases and J gave up 0 bases, with 0 bases separating them. Germline loops: CDR1 SGHTA, CDR2 FQGNSA. This CDR3 has 11 residues. The CDR3 DNA follows: TGTGCCAGCAGCTCTAACTATGGCTACACCTTC. Protein sequence: CASSSNYGYTF.

J is TRBJ1-2 and V is TRBV4-2; the match to TRBD1 covers 8 bases. V lost 1 base, J lost 4 bases, and 5 bases stayed unmatched. CDR1 and CDR2 (germline): LGHNA, YNFKEQ. CDR3 length: 15 amino acids. Here the CDR3 reads CASSQAQGAAYGYTF. The CDR3 bases are TGTGCCAGCAGCCAAGCGCAGGGGGCGGCCTATGGCTACACCTTC.

DNA for the CDR3: TGTGCCAGCAGTTTAATGGGGACTGTCAGTAACTATGGCTACACCTTC. Protein: CASSLMGTVSNYGYTF. The gene calls are TRBV27 and TRBJ1-2; D might be TRBD1 (5 bases). V lost 2 bases and J 1 base, leaving 14 bases between the germline ends. This CDR3 has 16 amino acids. Looked up from germline, CDR1 is MNHEY and CDR2 is SMNVEV (reference sequence).

The chain carries TRBV6-5 and TRBJ1-5, with 7 bases aligning to TRBD1. CDR3 size: 15 residues. J lost 4 bases, V lost 5 bases, and 8 bases had no gene match. CDR1 and CDR2 (germline): MNHEY, SVGAGI. This CDR3 is CASSPRDSRNQPQHF. In DNA, the CDR3 is TGTGCCAGCAGTCCTAGGGACAGCAGGAATCAGCCCCAGCATTTT.

The chain employs TRBV5-1 and TRBJ2-1, with D perhaps TRBD1 (6 bases). CDR3 length: 15 amino acids. V was shortened by 4 bases and J by 4 bases, with 15 bases between the two germline ends. Germline V CDR1 and CDR2: SGHRS, YFSETQ. For the CDR3, the DNA is TGCGCCAGCAGCCCCCAATGGGGGCCTTACAATGAGCAGTTCTTC. Residues: CASSPQWGPYNEQFF.

The chain joins TRBV19 to TRBJ1-5; D unclear. Trimming left V 6 bases short and J 1 base short, with 7 bases between. Germline CDR1 and CDR2: LNHDA and SQIVND (reference sequence). The CDR3 loop spans 13 amino acids. CDR3 in amino acids: CASSPGSNQPQHF. CDR3 coding DNA: TGTGCCAGTAGCCCCGGAAGCAATCAGCCCCAGCATTTT.

The chain is built from TRBV7-2 and TRBJ1-1; no reliable D call. The CDR3 sequence is 16 residues long. CDR1 SGHTA and CDR2 FQGNSA come from the germline V gene. Between the trimmed V and J ends, which lost 4 bases and 0 bases, there was a span of 15 bases. CDR3 DNA sequence: TGTGCCAGCAGCTCCCCGATGGGGAACATGAACACTGAAGCTTTCTTT. Amino acid sequence: CASSSPMGNMNTEAFF. The variable domain in full, completed from reference TRBV7-2 and TRBJ1-1, reads GAGVSQSPSNKVTEKGKDVELRCDPISGHTALYWYRQSLGQGLEFLIYFQGNSAPDKSGLPSDRFSAERTGGSVSTLTIQRTQQEDSAVYLCASSSPMGNMNTEAFFGQGTRLTVV.